This note documents a single T cell receptor (beta chain) sequence. What it binds is not known. Per the germline V gene, CDR1 is SGHAT and CDR2 is FQNNGV. The CDR3 covers 16 residues. V was pared by 1 base and J by 1 base, with 13 bases between. A deep-level run was used for the assay. The authors distributed each subset's genomic DNA evenly over several immunoSEQ plates. Sequencing used immunoSEQ multiplex PCR; TCRdb keeps in-frame clones, though not all of them. This table has about 2.2 million clones, roughly 93% appearing once. This sample was taken from a study of shared clonotypes between healthy human individuals. About the study: Each donor's CD4 naive and CD4 memory cells filled three plates apiece, CD8 naive two, and CD8 memory one. Study-wide results and limits: In general, naive subsets displayed greater estimated richness than memory subsets did.

CD8 cells classed as naive were CD45RO-negative and positively selected for CCR7, excluding terminally differentiated effector memory CD45RA+ cells. The receptor comes from a young man in good health. Some clones in this sample may be carry-over from other donors' samples. Material: naive CD8+ T cells from PBMCs. The chain joins TRBV11-2 to TRBJ1-1, with D uncertain. The CDR3 loop is CASSLVRVSGNTEAFF. The CDR3, as DNA: TGTGCCAGCAGCTTAGTCCGAGTCTCGGGGAACACTGAAGCTTTCTTT.